One sample yielded the 21 T cell receptor beta chains listed below, sequenced in a study of OX40 agonist ivuxolimab in advanced cancers. Profiled with immunoSEQ multiplex PCR; TCRdb holds only in-frame clones, not every one. The table shows about 60,000 clones, with about 88% occurring only once. The material was CD4+ or CD8+ T cells sorted from blood, obtained in a trial of the OX40 agonist ivuxolimab. The receptors shown here come from an adult with an advanced solid tumor such as melanoma, head and neck, liver or kidney cancer.

The chain carries TRBV5-1 and TRBJ2-3; D ambiguous. This CDR3 contains 12 residues. Looked up from germline, CDR1 is SGHRS and CDR2 is YFSETQ. The ends were cut back, 0 bases at V and 3 bases at J, with 2 bases in the middle. CDR3: CASSLATDTQYF. As DNA, the CDR3 is TGCGCCAGCAGCTTGGCAACAGATACGCAGTATTTT.

This chain uses TRBV19 with TRBJ2-5, with TRBD1 as a possible D gene (6 bases). Germline values: CDR1 LNHDA, CDR2 SQIVND (reference sequence). The V end lost 7 bases, the J end lost 1 base, and 13 bases lay between the germline ends. The CDR3 extends over 14 amino acids. The CDR3 nucleotides are TGTGCCAGTACCCCTGACAGGCGCCAAGAGACCCAGTACTTC. Amino acid sequence: CASTPDRRQETQYF.

This chain joins TRBV6-1 and TRBJ2-4; D is uncertain. CDR3 length: 14 residues. Germline V gene sequence: CDR1 MNHNS, CDR2 SASEGT. With 1 base removed from V and 9 bases from J, the gap between germline ends came to 13 bases. CDR3 DNA sequence: TGTGCCAGCAGTGAAGGTCTCGTCAGTAGCATTCAGTACTTC. Its translation: CASSEGLVSSIQYF.

This chain joins TRBV28 and TRBJ1-5, with TRBD1 matching over 7 bases. Germline values: CDR1 MDHEN, CDR2 SYDVKM. The junction had 8 bases not matched to a gene; V was cut back by 6 bases and J by 6 bases. This CDR3 spans 14 amino acids. The CDR3 loop reads CASRTGTAGQPQHF. DNA for the CDR3: TGTGCCAGCAGGACGGGGACAGCGGGTCAGCCCCAGCATTTT. Full variable domain (missing parts from reference TRBV28 and TRBJ1-5): DVKVTQSSRYLVKRTGEKVFLECVQDMDHENMFWYRQDPGLGLRLIYFSYDVKMKEKGDIPEGYSVSREKKERFSLILESASTNQTSMYLCASRTGTAGQPQHFGDGTRLSIL.

The chain couples TRBV27 to TRBJ1-2, with 7 bases matching TRBD1. The junction had 9 bases not matched to a gene; V was cut back by 4 bases and J by 4 bases. The CDR3 has 15 amino acids. Germline CDR1 reads MNHEY; CDR2 reads SMNVEV (reference sequence). The CDR3 loop is CASSSEGALVYGYTF. For the CDR3, the DNA is TGTGCCAGCAGTTCCGAGGGGGCGCTTGTCTATGGCTACACCTTC.

The genes are TRBV7-2 and TRBJ2-5; 10 bases are a match to TRBD2. Germline V gives CDR1 SGHTA, CDR2 FQGNSA. The CDR3 spans 15 residues. J gave up 5 bases and V 6 bases, and 9 bases lay outside the gene matches. The CDR3 sequence is CASSSPSGSRETQYF. CDR3 nucleotides: TGTGCCAGCAGTTCCCCTAGCGGGAGCCGGGAGACCCAGTACTTC.

The genes are TRBV5-1 and TRBJ1-2, with TRBD1 identical over 7 bases. This CDR3 has 16 amino acids. V was clipped by 4 bases and J by 0 bases; unmatched bases: 9. The germline CDR1 and CDR2 sequences are SGHRS and YFSETQ. CDR3: CASSPGQIPSNYGYTF. The CDR3 nucleotides read TGCGCCAGCAGCCCGGGACAGATCCCTTCTAACTATGGCTACACCTTC.

V gene TRBV15 combines with J gene TRBJ1-5; D call uncertain. Trimming stripped 5 bases from V and 5 bases from J, with 10 bases between. Germline V gives CDR1 LNHNV, CDR2 YYDKDF (reference sequence). The CDR3 consists of 13 residues. The CDR3 DNA sequence: TGTGCCACCAGCGCTTCGCAGTATCAGCCCCAGCATTTT. This sequence encodes CATSASQYQPQHF.

J is TRBJ1-6 and V is TRBV6-1; perhaps TRBD1 as D (6 bases). With 0 bases removed from V and 6 bases from J, the gap between germline ends came to 15 bases. The CDR3 has 17 residues. The germline V gene has CDR1 MNHNS and CDR2 SASEGT. The CDR3 DNA reads as TGTGCCAGCAGTGAAGCCCCAGCGGGGGCTTTTAATTCACCCCTCCACTTT. Translated, it gives CASSEAPAGAFNSPLHF.

As regards this clone: The sample carries other DNA sequences with the same CDR3. The V call is TRBV4-3, the J call TRBJ2-7; D might be TRBD1 (6 bases). The germline gives CDR1 LGHNA, CDR2 YSLEER. The CDR3 consists of 13 residues. With 1 base removed from V and 3 bases from J, the gap between germline ends came to 7 bases. For the CDR3, the DNA is TGCGCCAGCAGCCAAGTAGGGGGCTACGAGCAGTACTTC. Residues: CASSQVGGYEQYF.

This clone appeared once. The chain joins TRBV5-1 to TRBJ1-6; D remains unclear. The CDR3 sequence is 15 residues long. Trimming pared 3 bases from V and 10 bases from J, leaving 17 bases between. Germline assignment: CDR1 SGHRS and CDR2 YFSETQ. The chain's CDR3 is CASSSRAHEGSPLHF. In nucleotides, the CDR3 is TGCGCCAGCAGCTCCCGGGCCCACGAGGGATCACCCCTCCACTTT.

This chain links TRBV30 with TRBJ2-5; 8 nucleotides line up with TRBD1. Trimming removed 0 bases from V and 2 bases from J; junction bases left unmatched: 11. Germline CDR1 GTSNPN, CDR2 SVGIG (reference sequence). The CDR3 spans 17 residues. The DNA of the CDR3 is TGTGCCTGGAGTGTAAATCCACCCGGACAGGGACAAGAGACCCAGTACTTC. Translating it yields CAWSVNPPGQGQETQYF.

The chain carries TRBV7-9 and TRBJ1-6; 7 bases fit TRBD1. Germline loops: CDR1 SEHNR, CDR2 FQNEAQ (reference sequence). The length of the CDR3 is 15 residues. Losses at the gene ends were 5 bases for V and 7 bases for J; bases not matched to a gene: 8. The CDR3 DNA sequence: TGTGCCAGCAGCCCACGACAGGGCAGAAATTCACCCCTCCACTTT. Encoded protein: CASSPRQGRNSPLHF.

V and J are TRBV6-1 and TRBJ1-1, with D unclear. Germline CDR1 MNHNS, CDR2 SASEGT. The ends were cut back, 6 bases at V and 7 bases at J, with 21 bases in the middle. The CDR3 extends over 15 amino acids. CDR3 residues: CASRAPGRTEGEAFF. The CDR3 DNA reads as TGTGCCAGCAGGGCGCCAGGACGGACGGAGGGTGAAGCTTTCTTT.

This clone has only a few counts. This chain joins TRBV6-1 and TRBJ1-2, with 8 bases aligning to TRBD1. The germline gives CDR1 MNHNS, CDR2 SASEGT. The CDR3 has 15 residues. Germline trimming cut 7 bases from V and 3 bases from J; bases unmatched to any gene: 10. The CDR3 DNA follows: TGTGCCAGCACCCCGGGACAGGCAATTTACTATGGCTACACCTTC. Translated: CASTPGQAIYYGYTF.

The rearrangement links TRBV6-6 to TRBJ2-7, with D possibly being TRBD1 (5 bases). CDR3 length: 14 amino acids. From germline, CDR1 is MNHNY and CDR2 SVGAGI (reference sequence). Trimming left V 7 bases short and J 7 bases short, with 20 bases between. The CDR3 loop is CASTTDRGVGEQYF. The CDR3 nucleotides are TGTGCCAGCACCACCGACAGAGGTGTGGGTGAGCAGTACTTC.

Comment on this clone: At one of its ends the junction is not consistent with the germline gene, which may arise from a read error. V usage is TRBV7-9 and J usage is TRBJ2-5; D unresolved. The germline V gene has CDR1 SEHNR and CDR2 FQNEAQ (reference sequence). The CDR3 is made up of 12 amino acids. The CDR3 DNA is TGTGCCAGCAGCTTAGATCAAGGGACCCAGTACTTC. This encodes CASSLDQGTQYF.

Of note for this clone: In the same sample, other DNA sequences code for this CDR3. CDR3 amino acids: CASSLEGNTEAFF. CDR3 sequence (DNA): TGTGCCAGCAGCTTAGAGGGGAACACTGAAGCTTTCTTT. J is TRBJ1-1 and V is TRBV7-9; D remains unclear. Germline CDR1 and CDR2: SEHNR and FQNEAQ (reference sequence). The V end was cut by 1 base, the J end by 1 base, with 4 bases between. This CDR3 is 13 amino acids long.

This chain joins TRBV7-3 and TRBJ1-1; D gene ambiguous. Trimming took 5 bases from V and 1 from J, leaving 8 bases between them. Per germline, CDR1 SGHTA and CDR2 FQGTGA. CDR3 size: 13 residues. Here the CDR3 reads CASSRDPNTEAFF. Here the CDR3 DNA reads TGTGCCAGCAGCCGGGATCCGAACACTGAAGCTTTCTTT.

The V and J genes are TRBV19 and TRBJ1-2; D is perhaps TRBD1 (5 bases). This CDR3 region has 17 residues. V was trimmed by 6 bases and J by 0 bases, leaving 20 bases between them. Germline CDR1 is LNHDA and CDR2 is SQIVND (reference sequence). The chain's CDR3 is CASSPEKGTPTNYGYTF. The CDR3 nucleotides are TGTGCCAGTAGCCCAGAGAAGGGGACCCCTACTAACTATGGCTACACCTTC.

This chain joins TRBV6-5 and TRBJ1-1; D is unresolved. Germline CDR1 is MNHEY and CDR2 is SVGAGI. V was pared by 7 bases and J by 5 bases, with 17 bases between. The CDR3 totals 14 residues. The CDR3 DNA reads as TGTGCCAGCAACGTGGCGGGAATAGAAACTGAAGCTTTCTTT. Translating it yields CASNVAGIETEAFF.